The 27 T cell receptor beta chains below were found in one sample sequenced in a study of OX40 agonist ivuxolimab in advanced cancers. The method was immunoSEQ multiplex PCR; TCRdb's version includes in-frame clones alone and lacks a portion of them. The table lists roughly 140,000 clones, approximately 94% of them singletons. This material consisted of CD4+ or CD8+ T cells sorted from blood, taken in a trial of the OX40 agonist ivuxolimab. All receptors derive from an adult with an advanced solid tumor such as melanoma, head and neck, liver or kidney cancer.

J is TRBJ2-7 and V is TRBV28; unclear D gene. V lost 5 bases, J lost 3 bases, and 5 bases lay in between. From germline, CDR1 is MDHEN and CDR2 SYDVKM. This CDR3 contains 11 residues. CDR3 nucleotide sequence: TGTGCCAGCAGTCTTTTCTACGAGCAGTACTTC. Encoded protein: CASSLFYEQYF.

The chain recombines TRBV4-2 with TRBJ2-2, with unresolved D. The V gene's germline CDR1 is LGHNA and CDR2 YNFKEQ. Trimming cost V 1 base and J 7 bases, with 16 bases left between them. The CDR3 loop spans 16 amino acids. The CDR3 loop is CASSQVRLVESGELFF. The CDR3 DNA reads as TGTGCCAGCAGCCAAGTGAGGCTAGTCGAGAGCGGGGAGCTGTTTTTT.

The CDR3, as DNA: TGCAGCGTTGAGGGCCAGGCGGGGGGCTACACCTTC. As protein: CSVEGQAGGYTF. V is TRBV29-1 and J is TRBJ1-2, with unresolved D. With 3 bases removed from V and 8 bases from J, the gap between germline ends came to 13 bases. Looked up from germline, CDR1 is SQVTM and CDR2 is ANQGSEA. This CDR3 comprises 12 residues.

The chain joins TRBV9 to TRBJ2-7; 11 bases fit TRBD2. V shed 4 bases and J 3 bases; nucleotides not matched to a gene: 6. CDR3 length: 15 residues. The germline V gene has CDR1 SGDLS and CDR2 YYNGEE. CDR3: CASSPTSGEFYEQYF. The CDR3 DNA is TGTGCCAGCAGCCCGACTAGCGGGGAGTTCTACGAGCAGTACTTC.

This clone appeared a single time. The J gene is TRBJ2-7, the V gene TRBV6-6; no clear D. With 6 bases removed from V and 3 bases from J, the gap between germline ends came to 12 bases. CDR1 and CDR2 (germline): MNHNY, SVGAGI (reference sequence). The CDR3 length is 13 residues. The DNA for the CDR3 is TGTGCCAGCAGGTCCGCGGTCATCTACGAGCAGTACTTC. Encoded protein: CASRSAVIYEQYF.

The CDR3 region is CASSYSGTSGNTIYF. Here the CDR3 DNA reads TGTGCCAGCAGTTACTCGGGGACCTCTGGAAACACCATATATTTT. This chain connects TRBV6-5 to TRBJ1-3, with D possibly matching TRBD1 (5 bases). Germline CDR1 MNHEY, CDR2 SVGAGI. V lost 0 bases and J lost 0, with 6 bases in between. The CDR3 contains 15 residues.

The CDR3 nucleotides are TGTGCCAGCAGTTCACGGGGGGCTGAAGCTTTCTTT. As protein: CASSSRGAEAFF. This rearrangement joins TRBV28 to TRBJ1-1, with TRBD1 as a possible D gene (5 bases). The germline V and J ends were trimmed by 4 bases and 6 bases, with 9 bases remaining between them. Looked up from germline, CDR1 is MDHEN and CDR2 is SYDVKM. This CDR3 is 12 amino acids long.

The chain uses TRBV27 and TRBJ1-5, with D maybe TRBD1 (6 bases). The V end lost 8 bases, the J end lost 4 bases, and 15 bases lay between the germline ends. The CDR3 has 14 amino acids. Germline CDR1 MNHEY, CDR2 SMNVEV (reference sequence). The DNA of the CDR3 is TGTGCCAGCTGGGGGGCTGGAGGGAATCAGCCCCAGCATTTT. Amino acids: CASWGAGGNQPQHF.

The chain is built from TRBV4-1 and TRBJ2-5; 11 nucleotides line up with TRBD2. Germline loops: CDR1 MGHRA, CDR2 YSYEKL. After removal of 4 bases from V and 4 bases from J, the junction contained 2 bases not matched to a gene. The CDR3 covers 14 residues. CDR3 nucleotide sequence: TGCGCCAGCAGCCGGCTAGCGGGAGGAGAGACCCAGTACTTC. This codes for CASSRLAGGETQYF.

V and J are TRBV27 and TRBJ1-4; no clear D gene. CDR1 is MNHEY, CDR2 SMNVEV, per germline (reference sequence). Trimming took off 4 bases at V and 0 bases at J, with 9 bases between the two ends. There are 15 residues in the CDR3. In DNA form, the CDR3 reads TGTGCCAGCAGTTACGGCATTGCAACTAATGAAAAACTGTTTTTT. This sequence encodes CASSYGIATNEKLFF.

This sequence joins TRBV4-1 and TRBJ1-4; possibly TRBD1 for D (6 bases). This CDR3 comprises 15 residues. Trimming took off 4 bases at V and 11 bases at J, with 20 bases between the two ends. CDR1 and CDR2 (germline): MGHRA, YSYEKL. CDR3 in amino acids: CASSLLTGIMGKLFF. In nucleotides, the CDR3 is TGCGCCAGCAGCCTTCTGACAGGCATAATGGGGAAACTGTTTTTT.

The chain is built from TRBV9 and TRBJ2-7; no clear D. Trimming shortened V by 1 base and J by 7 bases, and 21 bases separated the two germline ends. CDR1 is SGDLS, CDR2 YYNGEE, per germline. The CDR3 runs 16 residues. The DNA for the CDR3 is TGTGCCAGCAGCGTATCTTTCCGGGCCCCCCTGGGGGAGCAGTACTTC. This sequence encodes CASSVSFRAPLGEQYF.

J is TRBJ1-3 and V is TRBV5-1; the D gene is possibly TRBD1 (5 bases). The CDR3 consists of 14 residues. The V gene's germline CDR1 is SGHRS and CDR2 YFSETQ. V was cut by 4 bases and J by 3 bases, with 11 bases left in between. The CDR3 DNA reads TGCGCCAGCAGCCCGGAGAGGGGTGGAAACACCATATATTTT. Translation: CASSPERGGNTIYF.

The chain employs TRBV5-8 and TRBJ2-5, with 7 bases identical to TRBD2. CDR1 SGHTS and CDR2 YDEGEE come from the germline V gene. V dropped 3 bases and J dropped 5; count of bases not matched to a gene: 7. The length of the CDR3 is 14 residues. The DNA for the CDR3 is TGTGCCAGCAGCTCGACCGGGACTACGGAGACCCAGTACTTC. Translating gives CASSSTGTTETQYF.

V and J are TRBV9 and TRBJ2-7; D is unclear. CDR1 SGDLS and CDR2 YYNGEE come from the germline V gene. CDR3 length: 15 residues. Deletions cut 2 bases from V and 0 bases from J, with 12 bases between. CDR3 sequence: CASSVGPVSSYEQYF. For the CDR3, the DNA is TGTGCCAGCAGCGTGGGCCCGGTAAGCTCCTACGAGCAGTACTTC.

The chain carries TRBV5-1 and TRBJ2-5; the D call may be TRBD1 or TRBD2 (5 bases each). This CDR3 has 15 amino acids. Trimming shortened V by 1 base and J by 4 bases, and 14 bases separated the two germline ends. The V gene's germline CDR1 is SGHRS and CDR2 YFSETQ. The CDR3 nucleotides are TGCGCCAGCAGCTTGCTTTCAGGGAGAGCAGAGACCCAGTACTTC. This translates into CASSLLSGRAETQYF.

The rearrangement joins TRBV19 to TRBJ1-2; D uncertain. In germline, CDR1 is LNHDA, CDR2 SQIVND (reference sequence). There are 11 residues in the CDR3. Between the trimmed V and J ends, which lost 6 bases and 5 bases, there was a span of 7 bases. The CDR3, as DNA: TGTGCCAGTAGCTATTATTATGGCTACACCTTC. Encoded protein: CASSYYYGYTF.

CDR3 DNA sequence: TGTGCCAGCAGCTTACCACTATTCACGCTCGAGCAGTACTTC. Protein sequence: CASSLPLFTLEQYF. The gene calls are TRBV11-2 and TRBJ2-7; D is uncertain. V dropped 2 bases and J dropped 6 bases, with 14 bases sitting between them. Germline V lookup: CDR1 SGHAT, CDR2 FQNNGV. The CDR3 sequence is 14 residues long.

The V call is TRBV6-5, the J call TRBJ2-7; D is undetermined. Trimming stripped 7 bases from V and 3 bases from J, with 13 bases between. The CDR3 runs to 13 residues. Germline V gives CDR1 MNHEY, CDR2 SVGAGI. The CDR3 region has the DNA TGTGCCAGCAACAGCGCGAGGATCTACGAGCAGTACTTC. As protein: CASNSARIYEQYF.

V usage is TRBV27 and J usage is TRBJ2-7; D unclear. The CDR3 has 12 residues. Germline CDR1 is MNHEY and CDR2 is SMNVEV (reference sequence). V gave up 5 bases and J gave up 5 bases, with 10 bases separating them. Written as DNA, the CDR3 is TGTGCCAGCAGTAGGGTAGGTAACGAGCAGTACTTC. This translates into CASSRVGNEQYF.

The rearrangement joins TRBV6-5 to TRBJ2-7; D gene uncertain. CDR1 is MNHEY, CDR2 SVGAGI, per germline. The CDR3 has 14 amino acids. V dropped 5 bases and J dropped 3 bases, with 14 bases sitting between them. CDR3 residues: CASSPLEYLYEQYF. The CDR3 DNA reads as TGTGCCAGCAGTCCGTTAGAGTATCTCTACGAGCAGTACTTC.

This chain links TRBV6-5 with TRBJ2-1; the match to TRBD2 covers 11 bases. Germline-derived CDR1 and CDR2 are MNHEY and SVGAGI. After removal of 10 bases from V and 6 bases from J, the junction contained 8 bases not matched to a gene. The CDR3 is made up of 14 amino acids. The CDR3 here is CATTTSGNSNEQFF. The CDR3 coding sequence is TGTGCCACTACGACTAGCGGGAATTCCAATGAGCAGTTCTTC.

The CDR3 here is CASSMGGASNQPQHF. The DNA of the CDR3 is TGTGCCAGTAGTATGGGGGGGGCCAGCAATCAGCCCCAGCATTTT. This sequence joins TRBV19 and TRBJ1-5, with a possible D match to TRBD1 (6 bases). The CDR3 runs 15 residues. Germline CDR1 and CDR2: LNHDA and SQIVND (reference sequence). V was shortened by 3 bases and J by 1 base, with 10 bases between the two germline ends.

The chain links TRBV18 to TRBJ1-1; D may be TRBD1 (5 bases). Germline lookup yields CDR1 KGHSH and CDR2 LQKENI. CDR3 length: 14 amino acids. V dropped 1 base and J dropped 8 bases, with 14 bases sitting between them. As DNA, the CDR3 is TGTGCCAGCTCACCACTTGGCAGGGTGGAGGAAGCTTTCTTT. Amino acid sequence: CASSPLGRVEEAFF.

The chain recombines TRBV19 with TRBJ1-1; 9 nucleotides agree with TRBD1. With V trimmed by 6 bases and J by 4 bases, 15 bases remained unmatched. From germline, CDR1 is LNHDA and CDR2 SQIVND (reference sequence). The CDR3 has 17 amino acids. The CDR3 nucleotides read TGTGCCAGTAGCCTCTGGGGACAGGGAGAAGTTGGCACTGAAGCTTTCTTT. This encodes CASSLWGQGEVGTEAFF. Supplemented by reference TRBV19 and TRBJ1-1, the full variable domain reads DGGITQSPKYLFRKEGQNVTLSCEQNLNHDAMYWYRQDPGQGLRLIYYSQIVNDFQKGDIAEGYSVSREKKESFPLTVTSAQKNPTAFYLCASSLWGQGEVGTEAFFGQGTRLTVV.

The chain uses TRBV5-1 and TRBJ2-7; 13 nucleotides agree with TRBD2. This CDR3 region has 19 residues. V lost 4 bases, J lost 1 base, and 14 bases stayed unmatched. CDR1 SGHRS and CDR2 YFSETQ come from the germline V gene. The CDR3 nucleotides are TGCGCCAGCAGCCCCGCCGGACTAGCGGGAGATCCGAGGTCCTACGAGCAGTACTTC. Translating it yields CASSPAGLAGDPRSYEQYF.

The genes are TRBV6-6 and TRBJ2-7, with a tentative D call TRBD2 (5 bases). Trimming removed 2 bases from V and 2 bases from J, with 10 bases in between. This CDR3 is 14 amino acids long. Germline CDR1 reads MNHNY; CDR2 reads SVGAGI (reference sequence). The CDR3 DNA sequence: TGTGCCAGCAGTTACGGAGGTACCACCTACGAGCAGTACTTC. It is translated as CASSYGGTTYEQYF.